This paragraph covers one T cell receptor beta chain sequence. It has no known antigen specificity. No base quality information exists; no much larger clone differs at one position. TCR beta chain sequences were generated from genomic DNA using the immunoSEQ assay. The source study handled its data this way. CDR3 sequences that did not begin with the conserved framework cysteine at position 104 were removed by hand. Clonality was calculated as one minus the normalized Shannon's Diversity Index, with values ranging from 0 (maximal diversity) to 1 (oligoclonal). Chi-squared comparison-of-proportions tests assessed whether the same CDR3 differed in frequency between samples, such as brain versus blood. Public clonotypes were identified by searching immuneACCESS, and similarity to known antiviral clonotypes was assessed with the VDJdb browser. The source is immuneACCESS, and TCRdb retained only in-frame sequences with V and J called. Part of the clones is not carried over; for the studies checked, unresolved V genes explain less than half of this, and the remainder is unexplained. The DNA was the basis for D and trimming; V, J and clone size are from that table. The sample table records 340,000 or so clones; roughly 93% of these occur just once. About 5.8% of the sample comes from the top ten.

This sample is part of a study of brain T cells in children with intractable seizures (dated by TCRdb to about 2021). Background on the whole study: As a first screen for immune gene transcripts, resected brain tissue from under 70 pediatric epilepsy surgery cases was run on a NanoString immunology panel. About 65% of the 12 selected surgery cases also had pre-surgery blood sequenced, which left four cases with brain tissue only.

Sample time point, as interpreted from the label and publication: blood from clinic visit 5 months post-surgery; TSC patient then seizure free. Surgery cases with the highest brain T cell transcript signatures were selected for TCR beta chain sequencing of brain tissue and, where available, blood. Prior to surgery, the patients had been treated with at least one anti-epileptic drug. TCR-sequenced patients were children with drug-resistant epilepsy due to tuberous sclerosis complex, focal cortical dysplasia, Rasmussen encephalitis or hemimegalencephaly. The Monarch genomic DNA purification kit was used to extract bulk genomic DNA from unsorted brain tissue and whole blood. Per the germline V gene, LGHNA is the CDR1 and YNFKEQ is the CDR2. The germline V end is reduced by 5 bases and the J end by 2 bases; junction bases left unmatched: 5. From the cysteine through the phenylalanine, the CDR3 covers 15 amino acids. The retained sequence is limited to the CDR3, 45 bases, with the frame set at the first base.

Paper-wide results and their limitations: Because sequencing depth differed between pre- and post-surgery blood, the absence of clones from the pre-surgery sample may reflect undersampling. Viral specificity was inferred only from CDR3 sequence similarity, and patients' HCMV serostatus was unknown.

The chain is made from TRBV4-2 and TRBJ2-3, with 9 junctional bases fitting TRBD2. The sequence was obtained from a boy less than two years old with tuberous sclerosis and intractable seizures. The starting material was peripheral blood, obtained 5 to 6 months after surgery. The sequenced DNA: TGTGCCAGCAGCAATCTAGCGGGGAACACAGATACGCAGTATTTT. This sequence encodes CASSNLAGNTDTQYF.